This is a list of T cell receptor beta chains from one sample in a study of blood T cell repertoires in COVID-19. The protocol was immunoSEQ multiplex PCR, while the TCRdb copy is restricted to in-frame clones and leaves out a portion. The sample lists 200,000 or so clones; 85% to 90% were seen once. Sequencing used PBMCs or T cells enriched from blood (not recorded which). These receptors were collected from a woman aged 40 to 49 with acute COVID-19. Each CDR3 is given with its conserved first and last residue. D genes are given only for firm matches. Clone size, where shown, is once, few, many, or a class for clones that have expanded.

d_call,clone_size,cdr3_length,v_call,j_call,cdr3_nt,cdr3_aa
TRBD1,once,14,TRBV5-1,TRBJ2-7,TGCGCCAGCAGCGATCACAGGGGATCCTACGAGCAGTACTTC,CASSDHRGSYEQYF
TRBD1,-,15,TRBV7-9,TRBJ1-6,TGTGCCAGCAGCCGGGGACAGGGGCTCAGTTCACCCCTCCACTTT,CASSRGQGLSSPLHF
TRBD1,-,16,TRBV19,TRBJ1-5,TGTGCCAGTATCGCTACAGGGGTCCCGGGCAATCAGCCCCAGCATTTT,CASIATGVPGNQPQHF
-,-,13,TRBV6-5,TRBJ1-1,TGTGCCAGCAGTACAGAAACGAACACTGAAGCTTTCTTT,CASSTETNTEAFF
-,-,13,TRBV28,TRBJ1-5,TGTGCCAGCAGACAGGGCTTCAATCAGCCCCAGCATTTT,CASRQGFNQPQHF
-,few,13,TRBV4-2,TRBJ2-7,TGTGCCAGCAGCCAGAGGAGGGGCGACGAGCAGTACTTC,CASSQRRGDEQYF
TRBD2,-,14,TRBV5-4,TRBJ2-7,TGTGCCAGCAGCTTGGGACTAGCAACTTCCGAGCAGTACTTC,CASSLGLATSEQYF
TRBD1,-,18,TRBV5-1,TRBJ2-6,TGCGCCAGCAGCAGAGCGGGACAGGGCATCTCTGGGGCCAACGTCCTGACTTTC,CASSRAGQGISGANVLTF
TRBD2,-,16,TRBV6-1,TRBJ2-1,TGTGCCAGCAGTGAATCCGAGACTAGCGGTTACAATGAGCAGTTCTTC,CASSESETSGYNEQFF
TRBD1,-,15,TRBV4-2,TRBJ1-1,TGTGCCAGCAGCCCACCGGACAGGGGAGGCACTGAAGCTTTCTTT,CASSPPDRGGTEAFF
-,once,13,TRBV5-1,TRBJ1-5,TGCGCCAGCAGCCCGGGTGCAGGGCAGCCCCAGCATTTT,CASSPGAGQPQHF
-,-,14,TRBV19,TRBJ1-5,TGTGCCAGTAGTCGAGCAGGGGGCAATCAGCCCCAGCATTTT,CASSRAGGNQPQHF
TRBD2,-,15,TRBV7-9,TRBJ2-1,TGTGCCAGCAGCTTAATAACTAGCGGGAGGACTGAGCAGTTCTTC,CASSLITSGRTEQFF
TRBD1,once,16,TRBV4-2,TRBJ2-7,TGTGCCAGCAGCCAAGATATGGGACAGGGAACATACGAGCAGTACTTC,CASSQDMGQGTYEQYF
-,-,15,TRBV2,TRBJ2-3,TGTGCCAGCAGTCGACAACCCCGATGGACAGATACGCAGTATTTT,CASSRQPRWTDTQYF
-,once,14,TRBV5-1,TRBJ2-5,TGCGCCAGCAGCTTGTTCACTATCCAAGAGACCCAGTACTTC,CASSLFTIQETQYF
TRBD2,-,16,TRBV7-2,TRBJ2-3,TGTGCCAGCAGCTTAGTGGCTAGCGGGGGAGCAGATACGCAGTATTTT,CASSLVASGGADTQYF
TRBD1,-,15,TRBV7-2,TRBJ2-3,TGTGCCAGCAGCTTAGGGGACAGGGGTTCAGATACGCAGTATTTT,CASSLGDRGSDTQYF
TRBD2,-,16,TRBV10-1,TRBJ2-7,TGCGCCAGCAGATTAGGACTAGCGGGGCCCTCCTACGAGCAGTACTTC,CASRLGLAGPSYEQYF
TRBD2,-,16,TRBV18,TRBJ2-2,TGTGCCAGCTCACCAGAACTAGCGGGGGGCACCGGGGAGCTGTTTTTT,CASSPELAGGTGELFF
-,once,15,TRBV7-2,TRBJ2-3,TGTGCCAGCAGCTCACAGGGGGGGAGGTCAGATACGCAGTATTTT,CASSSQGGRSDTQYF
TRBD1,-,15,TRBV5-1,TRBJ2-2,TGCGCCAGCAGCCCTGGAGGGGACAGGAACGGGGAGCTGTTTTTT,CASSPGGDRNGELFF
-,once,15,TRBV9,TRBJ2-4,TGTGCCAGCAGCGTCAGGGGCTTCTCCAAAAACATTCAGTACTTC,CASSVRGFSKNIQYF
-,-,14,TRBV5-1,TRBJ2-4,TGCGCCAGCAGCTTGACAGTAGCCAAAAACATTCAGTACTTC,CASSLTVAKNIQYF
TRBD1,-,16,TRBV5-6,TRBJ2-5,TGTGCCAGCAGCGCAGCCGGGACAGGGGGCGGAGAGACCCAGTACTTC,CASSAAGTGGGETQYF
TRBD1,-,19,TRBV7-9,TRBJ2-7,TGTGCCAGCAGCTTAGCTACTACCCGGGACAGGGAAGCATCCTACGAGCAGTACTTC,CASSLATTRDREASYEQYF
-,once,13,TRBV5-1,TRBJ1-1,TGCGCCAGCAGCAGCAGCGTGAACACTGAAGCTTTCTTT,CASSSSVNTEAFF
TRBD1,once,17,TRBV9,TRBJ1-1,TGTGCCAGCAGCGTAGGAGGTGGACAGGACTTGAACACTGAAGCTTTCTTT,CASSVGGGQDLNTEAFF